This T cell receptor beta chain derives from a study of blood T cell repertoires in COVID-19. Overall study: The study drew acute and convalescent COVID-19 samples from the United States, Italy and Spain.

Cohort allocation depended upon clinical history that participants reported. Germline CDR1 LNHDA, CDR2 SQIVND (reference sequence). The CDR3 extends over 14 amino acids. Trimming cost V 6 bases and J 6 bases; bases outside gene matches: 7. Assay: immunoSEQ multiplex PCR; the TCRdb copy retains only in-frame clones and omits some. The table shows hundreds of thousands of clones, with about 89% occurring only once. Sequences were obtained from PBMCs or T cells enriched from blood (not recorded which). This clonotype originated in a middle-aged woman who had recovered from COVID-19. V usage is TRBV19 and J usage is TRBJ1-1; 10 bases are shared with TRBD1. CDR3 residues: CASRGQGSFAEAFF. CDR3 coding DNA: TGTGCCAGTAGGGGACAGGGGAGTTTTGCTGAAGCTTTCTTT.